One sample yielded the 18 T cell receptor beta chains listed below, sequenced in a study of OX40 agonist ivuxolimab in advanced cancers. TCRdb's table, derived via immunoSEQ multiplex PCR, lists solely in-frame clones and lacks some. The sample contains approximately 79,000 clones, 92% of which appear only once. The sequencing used CD4+ or CD8+ T cells sorted from blood, collected in a trial of the OX40 agonist ivuxolimab. The source of these receptors is an adult with an advanced solid tumor such as melanoma, head and neck, liver or kidney cancer.

There are a few counts of this clone. The J gene is TRBJ2-3, the V gene TRBV9, with D unclear. This CDR3 is 13 amino acids long. V lost 2 bases to trimming and J lost 6 bases, with 10 bases between them. Germline values: CDR1 SGDLS, CDR2 YYNGEE. The DNA for the CDR3 is TGTGCCAGCAGCGTGGGGTTTTTTGATACGCAGTATTTT. Its protein is CASSVGFFDTQYF.

V is TRBV5-4 and J is TRBJ2-5; tentatively, D is TRBD1 (7 bases). The germline gives CDR1 SGHNT, CDR2 YYREEE (reference sequence). The CDR3 length is 17 residues. The V and J ends lost 0 bases and 0 bases respectively, with 15 bases between them. The DNA for the CDR3 is TGTGCCAGCAGCTTGGGCCGCGGGACAGCGTACCAAGAGACCCAGTACTTC. Translated, it gives CASSLGRGTAYQETQYF.

The rearrangement uses TRBV7-9 and TRBJ2-3; perhaps TRBD1 as D (5 bases). CDR3 length equals 12 residues. Trimming removed 5 bases at V and 6 bases at J, with 9 bases between. CDR1 SEHNR and CDR2 FQNEAQ come from the germline V gene (reference sequence). The CDR3 DNA is TGTGCCAGCAGCCAGGGTATGGATACGCAGTATTTT. It is translated as CASSQGMDTQYF.

V usage is TRBV19 and J usage is TRBJ1-5, with 12 bases fitting TRBD1. Trimming removed 4 bases from V and 3 bases from J; junction bases left unmatched: 4. Germline-derived CDR1 and CDR2 are LNHDA and SQIVND (reference sequence). This CDR3 is built from 16 residues. The CDR3 is CASSTGQGAFNQPQHF. The CDR3, as DNA: TGTGCCAGTAGTACGGGACAGGGGGCATTCAATCAGCCCCAGCATTTT.

The chain combines TRBV10-3 with TRBJ2-7; maybe TRBD1 (5 bases). The CDR3 spans 15 residues. CDR1 is ENHRY, CDR2 SYGVKD, per germline. Trimming removed 7 bases at V and 4 bases at J, with 20 bases between. CDR3 nucleotides: TGTGCCATCAAGTCGGATCGACAGTTTGCTTACGAGCAGTACTTC. Amino acids: CAIKSDRQFAYEQYF.

This clone has a handful of counts. The chain is built from TRBV2 and TRBJ2-1, with D tentatively TRBD1 (6 bases). This CDR3 region has 15 residues. The V end lost 1 base, the J end lost 2 bases, and 9 bases lay between the germline ends. Looked up from germline, CDR1 is SNHLY and CDR2 is FYNNEI. The DNA for the CDR3 is TGTGCCAGCAGTGAAGGGGACATCCCCTACAATGAGCAGTTCTTC. Translated, it gives CASSEGDIPYNEQFF.

The rearrangement joins TRBV30 to TRBJ1-1; 8 bases align to TRBD1. Per the germline V gene, CDR1 is GTSNPN and CDR2 is SVGIG (reference sequence). The J segment lost 3 bases and the V segment lost 3 bases, leaving 6 bases of the junction unmatched. The CDR3 totals 14 residues. The CDR3 sequence: CAWSPGQGHTEAFF. The CDR3 coding sequence is TGTGCCTGGAGCCCTGGACAGGGCCACACTGAAGCTTTCTTT.

The chain combines TRBV10-2 with TRBJ1-2, with TRBD1 as a possible D gene (6 bases). V dropped 0 bases and J dropped 4 bases, with 15 bases sitting between them. The germline V gene encodes CDR1 WSHSY and CDR2 SAAADI. This CDR3 spans 16 amino acids. The CDR3 coding sequence is TGCGCCAGCAGTGAGTCGATTGTGGGGGCGGTCTATGGCTACACCTTC. This codes for CASSESIVGAVYGYTF.

The chain is built from TRBV30 and TRBJ1-2; 8 bases align to TRBD1. CDR1 is GTSNPN, CDR2 SVGIG, per germline (reference sequence). CDR3 size: 15 residues. V shed 1 base and J 8 bases; nucleotides not matched to a gene: 12. In DNA, the CDR3 is TGTGCCTGGAGTGGAGGGGACAGGCTAGGATTGGGCTACACCTTC. Its protein is CAWSGGDRLGLGYTF.

The chain links TRBV7-9 to TRBJ2-7; tentative D call: TRBD1 (6 bases). There are 12 residues in the CDR3. Germline V gene data show CDR1 as SEHNR and CDR2 as FQNEAQ (reference sequence). The V end was cut by 4 bases, the J end by 5 bases, with 9 bases between. The CDR3 sequence: CASSSDSDEQYF. The DNA of the CDR3 is TGTGCCAGCAGCTCGGACAGCGACGAGCAGTACTTC.

V gene TRBV5-1 combines with J gene TRBJ2-7, with TRBD1 identical over 9 bases. The CDR3 is 15 residues long. The J segment lost 4 bases and the V segment lost 3 bases, leaving 8 bases of the junction unmatched. Germline-derived CDR1 and CDR2 are SGHRS and YFSETQ. CDR3 coding DNA: TGCGCCAGCAGCTACGAACGGACAGGGGCTTACGAGCAGTACTTC. Translating it yields CASSYERTGAYEQYF.

The chain employs TRBV27 and TRBJ1-1; a possible D gene is TRBD1 (6 bases). V was clipped by 6 bases and J by 3 bases, with 14 bases between them. The length of the CDR3 is 14 residues. CDR1 is MNHEY, CDR2 SMNVEV, per germline (reference sequence). CDR3 nucleotides: TGTGCCAGCAGAGTCAGGGGCGGGTACACTGAAGCTTTCTTT. Translation: CASRVRGGYTEAFF.

The chain links TRBV4-1 to TRBJ1-5; 8 bases map to TRBD1. The CDR3 has 15 amino acids. CDR1 MGHRA and CDR2 YSYEKL come from the germline V gene. With V trimmed by 3 bases and J by 7 bases, 8 bases remained unmatched. CDR3 amino acids: CASSQPDRELQPQHF. CDR3 in DNA: TGCGCCAGCAGCCAGCCGGACAGGGAGTTACAGCCCCAGCATTTT.

The CDR3 nucleotides read TGCGCCAGCAGCCAAGATATTCTGGTGGGTAACTATGGCTACACCTTC. Residues: CASSQDILVGNYGYTF. The chain combines TRBV4-3 with TRBJ1-2; D is ambiguous. Germline V CDR1 and CDR2: LGHNA, YSLEER. Trimming removed 0 bases at V and 1 base at J, with 12 bases between. The CDR3 length is 16 residues.

V and J are TRBV4-1 and TRBJ2-7; D uncertain. The V end lost 0 bases, the J end lost 3 bases, and 3 bases lay between the germline ends. CDR3 length: 12 amino acids. Germline V gene sequence: CDR1 MGHRA, CDR2 YSYEKL. The CDR3 sequence is CASSQDNYEQYF. The CDR3 region has the DNA TGCGCCAGCAGCCAAGACAACTACGAGCAGTACTTC.

The chain carries TRBV11-2 and TRBJ2-1, with 8 bases aligning to TRBD2. Germline-derived CDR1 and CDR2 are SGHAT and FQNNGV. This CDR3 contains 16 residues. After removal of 4 bases from V and 0 bases from J, the junction contained 5 bases not matched to a gene. DNA for the CDR3: TGTGCCAGCAGCTGGAGCGGGGGAAGCTCCTACAATGAGCAGTTCTTC. Its translation: CASSWSGGSSYNEQFF.

The J gene is TRBJ2-1, the V gene TRBV7-2; TRBD2 agrees at 8 bases. J lost 5 bases, V lost 1 base, and 7 bases had no gene match. CDR1 SGHTA and CDR2 FQGNSA come from the germline V gene. The CDR3 runs 16 residues. Written as DNA, the CDR3 is TGTGCCAGCAGCTTAGTCTCAGCGGGGGTACACAATGAGCAGTTCTTC. This codes for CASSLVSAGVHNEQFF. The full variable domain, with the rest looked up from reference TRBV7-2 and TRBJ2-1, is GAGVSQSPSNKVTEKGKDVELRCDPISGHTALYWYRQSLGQGLEFLIYFQGNSAPDKSGLPSDRFSAERTGGSVSTLTIQRTQQEDSAVYLCASSLVSAGVHNEQFFGPGTRLTVL.

The gene calls are TRBV7-9 and TRBJ2-1; no clear D gene. Trimming shortened V by 1 base and J by 9 bases, and 4 bases separated the two germline ends. Germline V gene lookup returns CDR1 SEHNR and CDR2 FQNEAQ (reference sequence). The CDR3 contains 11 residues. This chain's CDR3 is CASSLDPEQFF. In DNA form, the CDR3 reads TGTGCCAGCAGCTTAGATCCTGAGCAGTTCTTC. Filled out from reference TRBV7-9 and TRBJ2-1, the complete variable domain reads DTGVSQNPRHKITKRGQNVTFRCDPISEHNRLYWYRQTLGQGPEFLTYFQNEAQLEKSRLLSDRFSAERPKGSFSTLEIQRTEQGDSAMYLCASSLDPEQFFGPGTRLTVL.